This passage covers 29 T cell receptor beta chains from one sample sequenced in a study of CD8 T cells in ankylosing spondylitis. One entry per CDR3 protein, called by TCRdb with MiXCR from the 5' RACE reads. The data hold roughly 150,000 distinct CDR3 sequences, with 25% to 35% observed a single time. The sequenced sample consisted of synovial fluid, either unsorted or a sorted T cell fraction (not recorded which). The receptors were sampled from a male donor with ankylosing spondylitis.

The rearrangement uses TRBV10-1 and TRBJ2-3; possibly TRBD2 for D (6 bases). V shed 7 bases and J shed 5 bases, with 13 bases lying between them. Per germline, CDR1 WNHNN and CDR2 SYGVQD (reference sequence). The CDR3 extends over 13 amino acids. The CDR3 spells CASKGGTGDTQYF. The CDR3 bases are TGCGCCAGCAAGGGAGGCACGGGAGATACGCAGTATTTT.

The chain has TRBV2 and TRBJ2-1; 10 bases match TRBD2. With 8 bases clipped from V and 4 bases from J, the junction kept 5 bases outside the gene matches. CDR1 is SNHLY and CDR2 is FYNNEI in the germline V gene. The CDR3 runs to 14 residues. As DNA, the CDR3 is TGTGCCAGCCGAGCGGGAGGGGTATACAATGAGCAGTTCTTC. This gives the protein CASRAGGVYNEQFF.

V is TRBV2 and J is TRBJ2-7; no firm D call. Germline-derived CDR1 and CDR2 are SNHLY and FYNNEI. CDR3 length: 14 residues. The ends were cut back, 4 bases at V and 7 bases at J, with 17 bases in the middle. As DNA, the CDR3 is TGTGCCAGCAGTGGAACCGACTCGGCTCGGGAGCAGTACTTC. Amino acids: CASSGTDSAREQYF.

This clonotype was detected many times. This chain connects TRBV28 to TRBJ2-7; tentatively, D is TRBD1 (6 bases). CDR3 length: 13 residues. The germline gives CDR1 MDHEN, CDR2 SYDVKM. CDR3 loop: CASSPAPDSRLMV. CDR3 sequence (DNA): TGTGCCAGCAGCCCTGCCCCGGACAGTCGTCTTATGGTC.

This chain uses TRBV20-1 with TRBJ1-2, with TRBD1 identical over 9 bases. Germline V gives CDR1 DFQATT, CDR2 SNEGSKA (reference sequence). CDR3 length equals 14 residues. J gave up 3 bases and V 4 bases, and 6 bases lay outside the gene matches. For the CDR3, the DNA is TGCAGTGCTACCTGGACAGGGGACTACTATGGCTACACCTTC. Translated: CSATWTGDYYGYTF.

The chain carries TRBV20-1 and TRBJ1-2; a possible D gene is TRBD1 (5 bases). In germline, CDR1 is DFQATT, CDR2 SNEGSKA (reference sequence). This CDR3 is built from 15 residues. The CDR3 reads CSRRGRRGDNYGYTF. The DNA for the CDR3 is TGCAGCCGGAGGGGACGACGGGGAGACAACTATGGCTACACCTTC.

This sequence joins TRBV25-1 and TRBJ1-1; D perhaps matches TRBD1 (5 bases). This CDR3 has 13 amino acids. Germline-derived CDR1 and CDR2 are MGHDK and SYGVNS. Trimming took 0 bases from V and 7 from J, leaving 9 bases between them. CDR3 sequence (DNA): TGTGCCAGCAGTGAATATGGGGGGTTTGAAGCTTTCTTT. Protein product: CASSEYGGFEAFF.

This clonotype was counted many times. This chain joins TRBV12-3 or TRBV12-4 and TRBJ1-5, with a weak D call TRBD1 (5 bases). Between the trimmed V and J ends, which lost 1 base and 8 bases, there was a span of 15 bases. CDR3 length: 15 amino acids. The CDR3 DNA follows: TGTGCCAGCAGTTTAGGGGGGGGGATTAGTGAGCCCCAGCATTTT. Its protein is CASSLGGGISEPQHF.

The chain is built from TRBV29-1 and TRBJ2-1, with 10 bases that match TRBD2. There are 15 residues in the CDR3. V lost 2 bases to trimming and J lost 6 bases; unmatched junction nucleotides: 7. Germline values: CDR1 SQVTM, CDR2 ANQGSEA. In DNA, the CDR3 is TGCAGCGTTGAATGGAGCGGGAGGGTGCGCAATGAGCAGTTCTTC. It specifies CSVEWSGRVRNEQFF.

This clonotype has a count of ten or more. The CDR3 sequence is CASRLSTGVGYTF. CDR3 nucleotides: TGTGCCAGCAGGCTATCGACAGGGGTAGGCTACACCTTC. The rearrangement uses TRBV28 and TRBJ1-2; TRBD1 matches at 8 bases. Germline CDR1 and CDR2: MDHEN and SYDVKM. This CDR3 has 13 residues. V gave up 6 bases and J gave up 8 bases; unmatched junction bases: 8.

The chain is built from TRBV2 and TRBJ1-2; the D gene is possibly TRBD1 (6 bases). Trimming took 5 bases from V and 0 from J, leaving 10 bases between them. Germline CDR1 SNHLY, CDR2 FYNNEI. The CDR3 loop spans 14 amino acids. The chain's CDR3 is CASSQQGPNYGYTF. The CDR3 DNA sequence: TGTGCCAGCAGTCAACAGGGCCCTAACTATGGCTACACCTTC.

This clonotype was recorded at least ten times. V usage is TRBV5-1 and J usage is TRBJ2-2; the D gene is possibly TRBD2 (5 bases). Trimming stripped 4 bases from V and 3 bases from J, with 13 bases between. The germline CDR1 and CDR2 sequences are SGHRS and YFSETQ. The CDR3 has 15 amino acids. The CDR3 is CASSAAGVDTGELFF. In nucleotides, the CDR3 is TGCGCCAGCAGCGCTGCCGGGGTTGACACCGGGGAGCTGTTTTTT.

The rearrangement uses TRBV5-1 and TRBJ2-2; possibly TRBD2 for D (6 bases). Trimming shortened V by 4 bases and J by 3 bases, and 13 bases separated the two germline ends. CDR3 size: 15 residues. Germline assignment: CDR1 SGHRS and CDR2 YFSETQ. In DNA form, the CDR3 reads TGCGCCAGCAGCCCCGGGACTCAACACACCGGGGAGCTGTTTTTT. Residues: CASSPGTQHTGELFF.

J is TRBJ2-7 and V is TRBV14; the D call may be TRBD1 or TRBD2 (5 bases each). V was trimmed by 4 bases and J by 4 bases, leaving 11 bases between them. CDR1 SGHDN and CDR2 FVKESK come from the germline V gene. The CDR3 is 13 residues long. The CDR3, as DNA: TGTGCCAGCAGCCTACTAGACAGTTACGAGCAGTACTTC. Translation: CASSLLDSYEQYF.

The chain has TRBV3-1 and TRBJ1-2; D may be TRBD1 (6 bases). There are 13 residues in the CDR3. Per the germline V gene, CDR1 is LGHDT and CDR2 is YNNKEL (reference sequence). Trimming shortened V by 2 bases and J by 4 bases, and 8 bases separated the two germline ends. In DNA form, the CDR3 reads TGTGCCAGCAGCCAACAGGGGATCTATGGCTACACCTTC. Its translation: CASSQQGIYGYTF.

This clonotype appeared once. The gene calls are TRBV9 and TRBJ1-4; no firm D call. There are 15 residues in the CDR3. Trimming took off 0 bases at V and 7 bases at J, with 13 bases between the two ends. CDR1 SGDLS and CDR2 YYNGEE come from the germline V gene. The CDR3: CASSVAPVMGEKLFF. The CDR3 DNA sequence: TGTGCCAGCAGCGTAGCTCCCGTCATGGGTGAAAAACTGTTTTTT.

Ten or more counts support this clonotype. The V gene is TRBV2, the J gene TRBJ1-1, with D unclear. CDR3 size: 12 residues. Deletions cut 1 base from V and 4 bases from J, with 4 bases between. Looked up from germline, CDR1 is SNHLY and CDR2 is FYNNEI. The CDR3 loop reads CASSEGRTEAFF. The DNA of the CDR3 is TGTGCCAGCAGTGAAGGGCGCACTGAAGCTTTCTTT.

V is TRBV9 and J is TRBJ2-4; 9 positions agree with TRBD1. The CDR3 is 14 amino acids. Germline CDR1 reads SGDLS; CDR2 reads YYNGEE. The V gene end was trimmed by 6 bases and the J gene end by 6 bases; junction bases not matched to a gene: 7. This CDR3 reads CASNRTGEGNIQYF. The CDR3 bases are TGTGCCAGCAACCGGACAGGGGAAGGAAACATTCAGTACTTC. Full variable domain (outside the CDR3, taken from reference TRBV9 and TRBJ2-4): DSGVTQTPKHLITATGQRVTLRCSPRSGDLSVYWYQQSLDQGLQFLIQYYNGEERAKGNILERFSAQQFPDLHSELNLSSLELGDSALYFCASNRTGEGNIQYFGAGTRLSVL.

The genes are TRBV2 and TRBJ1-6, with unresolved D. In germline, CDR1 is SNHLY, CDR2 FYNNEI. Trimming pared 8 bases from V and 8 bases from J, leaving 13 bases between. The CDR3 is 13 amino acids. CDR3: CASVRSRDSPLHF. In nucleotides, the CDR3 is TGTGCCAGCGTGAGGAGCCGGGATTCACCCCTCCACTTT.

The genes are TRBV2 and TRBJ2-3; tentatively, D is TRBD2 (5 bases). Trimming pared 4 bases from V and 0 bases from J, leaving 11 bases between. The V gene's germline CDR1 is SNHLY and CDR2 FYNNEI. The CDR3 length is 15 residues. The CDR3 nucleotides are TGTGCCAGCAGTGTGAGCGGTACGAGCACAGATACGCAGTATTTT. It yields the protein CASSVSGTSTDTQYF.

CDR3 sequence reads: CAIKPTGVNTEAFF. The CDR3 DNA reads TGTGCCATCAAGCCGACAGGGGTGAACACTGAAGCTTTCTTT. J is TRBJ1-1 and V is TRBV10-3, with 8 bases lining up with TRBD1. V lost 7 bases and J lost 0; bases outside the gene matches: 4. The CDR3 length is 14 residues. CDR1 is ENHRY, CDR2 SYGVKD, per germline.

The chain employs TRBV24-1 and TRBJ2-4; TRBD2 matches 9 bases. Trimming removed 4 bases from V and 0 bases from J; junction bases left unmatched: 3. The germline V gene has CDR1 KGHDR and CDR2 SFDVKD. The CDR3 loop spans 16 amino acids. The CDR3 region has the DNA TGTGCCACCAGTGACCTAGCGGGGCTAGCCAAAAACATTCAGTACTTC. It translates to CATSDLAGLAKNIQYF.

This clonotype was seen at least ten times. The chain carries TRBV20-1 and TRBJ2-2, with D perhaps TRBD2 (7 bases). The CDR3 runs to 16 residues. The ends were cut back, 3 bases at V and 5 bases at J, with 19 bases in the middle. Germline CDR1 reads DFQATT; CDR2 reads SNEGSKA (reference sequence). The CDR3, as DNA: TGCAGTGCTAGGGGGGGGGCGCGTCTGAAGACCGGGGAGCTGTTTTTT. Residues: CSARGGARLKTGELFF.

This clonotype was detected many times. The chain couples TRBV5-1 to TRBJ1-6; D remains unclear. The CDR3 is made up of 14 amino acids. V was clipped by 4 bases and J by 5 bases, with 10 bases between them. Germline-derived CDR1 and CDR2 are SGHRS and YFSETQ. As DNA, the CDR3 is TGCGCCAGCAGCGAAGAAGGGAATAATTCACCCCTCCACTTT. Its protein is CASSEEGNNSPLHF.

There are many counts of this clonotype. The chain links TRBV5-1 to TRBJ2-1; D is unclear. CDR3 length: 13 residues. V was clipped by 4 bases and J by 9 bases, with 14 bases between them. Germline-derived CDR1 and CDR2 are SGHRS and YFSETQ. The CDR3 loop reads CASSPSSPSEQFF. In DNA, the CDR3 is TGCGCCAGCAGCCCTTCGTCCCCCTCTGAGCAGTTCTTC.

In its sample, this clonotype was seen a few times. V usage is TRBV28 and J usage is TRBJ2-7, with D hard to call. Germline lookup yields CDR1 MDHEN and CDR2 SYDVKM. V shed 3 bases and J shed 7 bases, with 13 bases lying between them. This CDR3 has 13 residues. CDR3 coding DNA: TGTGCCAGCAGTTTTCCTTCGACGGAAGAGCAGTACTTC. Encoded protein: CASSFPSTEEQYF. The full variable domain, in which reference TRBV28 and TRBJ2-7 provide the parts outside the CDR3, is DVKVTQSSRYLVKRTGEKVFLECVQDMDHENMFWYRQDPGLGLRLIYFSYDVKMKEKGDIPEGYSVSREKKERFSLILESASTNQTSMYLCASSFPSTEEQYFGPGTRLTVT.

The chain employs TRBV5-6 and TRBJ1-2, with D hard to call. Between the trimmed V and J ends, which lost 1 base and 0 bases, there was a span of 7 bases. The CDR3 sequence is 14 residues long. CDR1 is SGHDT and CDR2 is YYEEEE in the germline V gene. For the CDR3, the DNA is TGTGCCAGCAGCTTGCTATCCTCTAACTATGGCTACACCTTC. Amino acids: CASSLLSSNYGYTF.

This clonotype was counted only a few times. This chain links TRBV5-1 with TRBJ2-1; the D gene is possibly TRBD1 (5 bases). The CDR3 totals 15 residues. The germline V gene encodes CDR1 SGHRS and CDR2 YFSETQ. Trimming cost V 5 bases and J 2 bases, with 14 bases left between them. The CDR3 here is CASRGAGLAYNEQFF. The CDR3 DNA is TGCGCCAGCAGAGGGGCCGGGCTAGCCTACAATGAGCAGTTCTTC. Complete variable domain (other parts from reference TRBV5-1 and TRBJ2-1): KAGVTQTPRYLIKTRGQQVTLSCSPISGHRSVSWYQQTPGQGLQFLFEYFSETQRNKGNFPGRFSGRQFSNSRSEMNVSTLELGDSALYLCASRGAGLAYNEQFFGPGTRLTVL.

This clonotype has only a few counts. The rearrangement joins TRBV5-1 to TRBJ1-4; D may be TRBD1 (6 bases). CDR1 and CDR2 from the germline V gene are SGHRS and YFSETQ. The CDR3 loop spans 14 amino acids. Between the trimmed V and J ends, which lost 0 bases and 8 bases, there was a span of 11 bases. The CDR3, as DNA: TGCGCCAGCAGCTTGGGCAGACAGGAGGAAAAACTGTTTTTT. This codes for CASSLGRQEEKLFF. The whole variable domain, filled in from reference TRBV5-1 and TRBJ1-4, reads KAGVTQTPRYLIKTRGQQVTLSCSPISGHRSVSWYQQTPGQGLQFLFEYFSETQRNKGNFPGRFSGRQFSNSRSEMNVSTLELGDSALYLCASSLGRQEEKLFFGSGTQLSVL.